The rows below give T cell receptor beta chains drawn from one sample of a study of human T cells and chemical hapten exposure. TCRdb reanalysed the RACE reads using MiXCR and keeps one entry per CDR3 protein. This repertoire shows around 71,000 distinct CDR3 sequences, approximately 9.4% found once; its top ten account for roughly 3.3%. The source was whole blood, collected in connection with sensitization to the hapten diphenylcyclopropenone (DPC). These receptor sequences come from a woman between 40 and 55 years old with alopecia areata. Some clones in this sample may be carry-over from other donors' samples. Both conserved end residues are part of each CDR3. A D gene is named only where the DNA matches it firmly. Rows may omit the clone size; those that give it use once, few, many or a size class.

V	J	size	D	length	DNA	CDR3
TRBV28	TRBJ2-1	few	NA	14	TGTGCCAGCAGTTTACTATCGGCCTACAATGAGCAGTTCTTC	CASSLLSAYNEQFF
TRBV20-1	TRBJ1-2	few	NA	15	TGCAGTGCCGCCGTCGGGGGGCAAGGAAACTATGGCTACACCTTC	CSAAVGGQGNYGYTF
TRBV7-2	TRBJ2-5	many	TRBD2	16	TGTGCCAGCAGCCCCTGGGGAGGGGCCGGCCAAGAGACCCAGTACTTC	CASSPWGGAGQETQYF
TRBV18	TRBJ2-7	many	TRBD1	14	TGTGCCAGCTCTTACGGACAGGATTCCTACGAGCAGTACTTC	CASSYGQDSYEQYF
TRBV11-2	TRBJ2-4	many	TRBD2	15	TGTGCCAGCAGCTCCGCCGGGGGGAGTGGGAACATTCAGTACTTC	CASSSAGGSGNIQYF
TRBV12-3/TRBV12-4	TRBJ1-5	many	NA	16	TGTGCCAGCAGTTTAGCCGGGACTGGGGCCTCTCAGCCCCAGCATTTT	CASSLAGTGASQPQHF
TRBV6-6	TRBJ2-7	NA	NA	13	TGTGCCAGCATGTGGTCTGGACTCTACGAGCAGTACTTC	CASMWSGLYEQYF
TRBV4-1	TRBJ1-2	NA	TRBD1	16	TGCGCCAGCAGCCAGGCGCTGGGACAGGCTAACTATGGCTACACCTTC	CASSQALGQANYGYTF
TRBV7-2	TRBJ1-2	few	NA	11	TGTGCCAGCAGCGGTCTAGGAGGCTACACCTTC	CASSGLGGYTF
TRBV18	TRBJ2-7	few	TRBD1	15	TGTGCCAGCTCACCGTCCGGACAGGGGGCTGGGGAGCAGTACTTC	CASSPSGQGAGEQYF
TRBV6-2/TRBV6-3	TRBJ1-2	few	NA	15	TGTGCCAGCAGTTACCGGAGCGACGGCCTCTATGGCTACACCTTC	CASSYRSDGLYGYTF
TRBV5-4	TRBJ2-5	NA	TRBD2	18	TGTGCCAGCAGCCCCCCTTGGACTAGCGGGGTAAACCAAGAGACCCAGTACTTC	CASSPPWTSGVNQETQYF
TRBV4-1	TRBJ2-1	few	TRBD2	15	TGCGCCAGCAGCCTTGGGACTAGCGGGGGACTTGAGCAGTTCTTC	CASSLGTSGGLEQFF
TRBV5-1	TRBJ2-3	NA	NA	13	TGCGCCAGCAGTCCGGGGGCCACAGATACGCAGTATTTT	CASSPGATDTQYF
TRBV10-3	TRBJ2-2	many	NA	14	TGTGCCATCCCCGGAGGAATAAACACCGGGGAGCTGTTTTTT	CAIPGGINTGELFF